A single sample is the source of the 21 T cell receptor beta chains below, sequenced in a study of PD-L1 blockade in urothelial cancer. The protocol was immunoSEQ multiplex PCR, while the TCRdb copy is restricted to in-frame clones and leaves out a portion. The sample holds about 100,000 clones, 91% seen once. Sequences were derived from PBMCs, sampled around atezolizumab (anti-PD-L1) treatment. The receptors shown here come from a woman of 80 years or more with urothelial cancer.

The chain uses TRBV29-1 and TRBJ1-1; TRBD1 might be the D (5 bases). V shed 4 bases and J shed 1 base, with 16 bases lying between them. CDR1 SQVTM and CDR2 ANQGSEA come from the germline V gene. The CDR3 has 15 residues. CDR3 residues: CSVVGGRHSNTEAFF. For the CDR3, the DNA is TGCAGCGTTGTGGGGGGGAGACACTCGAACACTGAAGCTTTCTTT.

This chain joins TRBV6-6 and TRBJ2-5, with D unclear. Trimming removed 7 bases from V and 4 bases from J, with 7 bases in between. In germline, CDR1 is MNHNY, CDR2 SVGAGI (reference sequence). The length of the CDR3 is 11 residues. The CDR3 spells CASTSAETQYF. The CDR3, as DNA: TGTGCCAGCACGAGCGCAGAGACCCAGTACTTC.

This chain uses TRBV5-4 with TRBJ2-1; TRBD2 matches at 12 bases. Germline trimming cut 2 bases from V and 6 bases from J; bases unmatched to any gene: 6. The germline gives CDR1 SGHNT, CDR2 YYREEE (reference sequence). The CDR3 is made up of 16 amino acids. The CDR3 reads CASSFLAGGPTNEQFF. For the CDR3, the DNA is TGTGCCAGCAGCTTCCTAGCGGGAGGGCCAACCAATGAGCAGTTCTTC.

The chain combines TRBV2 with TRBJ2-7; D perhaps matches TRBD1 (5 bases). CDR1 SNHLY and CDR2 FYNNEI come from the germline V gene. This CDR3 comprises 12 residues. V was clipped by 6 bases and J by 4 bases, with 10 bases between them. The CDR3 reads CASRRREYEQYF. The CDR3 bases are TGTGCCAGCAGGCGCAGGGAATACGAGCAGTACTTC.

This chain joins TRBV7-9 and TRBJ2-3, with D possibly matching TRBD1 (6 bases). This CDR3 is built from 15 residues. The germline V and J ends were trimmed by 2 bases and 6 bases, with 15 bases remaining between them. Germline loops: CDR1 SEHNR, CDR2 FQNEAQ (reference sequence). This CDR3 reads CASSLIQGTSDTQYF. DNA for the CDR3: TGTGCCAGCAGCTTAATCCAGGGGACCTCGGATACGCAGTATTTT.

This chain uses TRBV4-1 with TRBJ1-4, with TRBD1 as a possible D gene (5 bases). V lost 4 bases and J 3 bases, leaving 15 bases between the germline ends. CDR3 length equals 16 residues. The germline gives CDR1 MGHRA, CDR2 YSYEKL. CDR3 bases: TGCGCCAGCAGCCCGTTCACCAGGGCCGCTAATGAAAAACTGTTTTTT. It encodes CASSPFTRAANEKLFF.

In DNA form, the CDR3 reads TGTGCCAGCAGTTATGTACGTGGGGGGGCGGTCTATGGCTACACCTTC. The encoded protein is CASSYVRGGAVYGYTF. The gene calls are TRBV28 and TRBJ1-2, with a tentative D call TRBD1 (6 bases). There are 16 residues in the CDR3. V was shortened by 4 bases and J by 4 bases, with 19 bases between the two germline ends. Looked up from germline, CDR1 is MDHEN and CDR2 is SYDVKM.

V and J are TRBV10-3 and TRBJ2-1; TRBD2 aligns across 7 bases. Unmatched junction bases numbered 8, after V lost 3 bases and J lost 3 bases. CDR3 length: 16 amino acids. In germline, CDR1 is ENHRY, CDR2 SYGVKD. CDR3 DNA: TGTGCCATCAGTGATAAACAAGCGGGAAACTACAATGAGCAGTTCTTC. It specifies CAISDKQAGNYNEQFF.

The chain recombines TRBV18 with TRBJ1-4; D ambiguous. Between the trimmed V and J ends, which lost 2 bases and 2 bases, there was a span of 6 bases. CDR1 and CDR2 (germline): KGHSH, LQKENI. CDR3 length: 14 amino acids. CDR3: CASSPTSTNEKLFF. CDR3 coding DNA: TGTGCCAGCTCACCAACGAGTACTAATGAAAAACTGTTTTTT. Complete variable domain (other parts from reference TRBV18 and TRBJ1-4): NAGVMQNPRHLVRRRGQEARLRCSPMKGHSHVYWYRQLPEEGLKFMVYLQKENIIDESGMPKERFSAEFPKEGPSILRIQQVVRGDSAAYFCASSPTSTNEKLFFGSGTQLSVL.

The CDR3 coding sequence is TGTGCCAGCAGTCAAAGCGGGATTGGGGAGCTGTTTTTT. Protein product: CASSQSGIGELFF. The chain recombines TRBV6-5 with TRBJ2-2; 7 bases are shared with TRBD2. This CDR3 region has 13 residues. The trim removed 5 bases at V and 8 bases at J, leaving 5 bases unmatched. CDR1 is MNHEY and CDR2 is SVGAGI in the germline V gene.

In DNA, the CDR3 is TGTGCCAGCAGCTTTCTCTACGAGCAGTACTTC. This translates into CASSFLYEQYF. The chain employs TRBV7-9 and TRBJ2-7; no definite D call. Germline CDR1 SEHNR, CDR2 FQNEAQ (reference sequence). CDR3 size: 11 residues. The V gene lost 3 bases and the J gene lost 3 bases, with 3 bases spanning the gap.

V gene TRBV19 combines with J gene TRBJ1-2; D might be TRBD1 (6 bases). CDR1 is LNHDA and CDR2 is SQIVND in the germline V gene (reference sequence). The V and J ends lost 4 bases and 4 bases respectively, with 13 bases between them. The CDR3 contains 14 residues. The CDR3 DNA is TGTGCCAGTAGTACCCCGGGGGGGGCCTATGGCTACACCTTC. It encodes CASSTPGGAYGYTF.

J is TRBJ2-5 and V is TRBV9, with 8 bases lining up with TRBD2. Germline V gene data show CDR1 as SGDLS and CDR2 as YYNGEE. The CDR3 spans 14 residues. V was clipped by 3 bases and J by 5 bases; unmatched bases: 6. The CDR3 DNA follows: TGTGCCAGCAGCGCCGGGAGGGCCATTGAGACCCAGTACTTC. Translation: CASSAGRAIETQYF. Drawing the rest from reference TRBV9 and TRBJ2-5, the complete variable domain is DSGVTQTPKHLITATGQRVTLRCSPRSGDLSVYWYQQSLDQGLQFLIQYYNGEERAKGNILERFSAQQFPDLHSELNLSSLELGDSALYFCASSAGRAIETQYFGPGTRLLVL.

The chain couples TRBV9 to TRBJ1-3, with TRBD1 matching over 8 bases. The CDR3 totals 15 residues. With 4 bases clipped from V and 11 bases from J, the junction kept 14 bases outside the gene matches. Per germline, CDR1 SGDLS and CDR2 YYNGEE. The chain's CDR3 is CASSSEGTGGTPIYF. In nucleotides, the CDR3 is TGTGCCAGCAGCTCCGAGGGTACAGGGGGAACCCCCATATATTTT.

The gene calls are TRBV30 and TRBJ1-3; 8 bases line up with TRBD1. The CDR3 is 15 amino acids. V dropped 6 bases and J dropped 3; count of bases not matched to a gene: 10. Germline CDR1 reads GTSNPN; CDR2 reads SVGIG (reference sequence). CDR3 amino acids: CACPGDRLNGNTIYF. CDR3 nucleotide sequence: TGTGCCTGCCCGGGGGACAGGCTGAATGGAAACACCATATATTTT.

The chain is built from TRBV7-9 and TRBJ2-7; TRBD1 might be the D (6 bases). Trimming shortened V by 5 bases and J by 0 bases, and 11 bases separated the two germline ends. Germline V lookup: CDR1 SEHNR, CDR2 FQNEAQ (reference sequence). This CDR3 region has 14 residues. CDR3 region: CASSVTGSSYEQYF. CDR3 bases: TGTGCCAGCAGCGTAACAGGGAGCTCCTACGAGCAGTACTTC. The entire variable domain, with the rest obtained from reference TRBV7-9 and TRBJ2-7, is as follows: DTGVSQNPRHKITKRGQNVTFRCDPISEHNRLYWYRQTLGQGPEFLTYFQNEAQLEKSRLLSDRFSAERPKGSFSTLEIQRTEQGDSAMYLCASSVTGSSYEQYFGPGTRLTVT.

The V gene is TRBV7-2, the J gene TRBJ1-2, with 11 bases identical to TRBD1. V shed 5 bases, J shed 7 bases, and the junction held 9 bases outside the gene matches. The germline V gene has CDR1 SGHTA and CDR2 FQGNSA. The CDR3 sequence is 15 residues long. The CDR3 reads CASSREDRGRSGYTF. Written as DNA, the CDR3 is TGTGCCAGCAGCCGAGAGGACAGGGGGCGAAGTGGCTACACCTTC.

The V gene is TRBV7-2, the J gene TRBJ2-7; D is possibly TRBD2 (5 bases). Germline CDR1 is SGHTA and CDR2 is FQGNSA. This CDR3 contains 14 residues. The V and J ends lost 5 bases and 2 bases respectively, with 13 bases between them. This CDR3 reads CASSGRRVPYEQYF. In DNA, the CDR3 is TGTGCCAGCAGCGGGCGGCGGGTACCCTACGAGCAGTACTTC. Full variable domain (rest looked up from reference TRBV7-2 and TRBJ2-7): GAGVSQSPSNKVTEKGKDVELRCDPISGHTALYWYRQSLGQGLEFLIYFQGNSAPDKSGLPSDRFSAERTGGSVSTLTIQRTQQEDSAVYLCASSGRRVPYEQYFGPGTRLTVT.

The CDR3 nucleotides read TGTGCCAGCAGCCCGAGGGACAGCTACGAGCAGTACTTC. Its protein is CASSPRDSYEQYF. The chain has TRBV5-4 and TRBJ2-7; 7 bases map to TRBD1. J was trimmed by 3 bases and V by 4 bases; bases with no gene match: 4. Germline values: CDR1 SGHNT, CDR2 YYREEE (reference sequence). The CDR3 runs 13 residues.

This clone was picked up one time. CDR3 residues: CASTTRGGYEQYF. CDR3 DNA: TGTGCCAGCACCACCCGCGGGGGATACGAGCAGTACTTC. The rearrangement uses TRBV5-5 and TRBJ2-7, with 7 bases fitting TRBD2. Germline V CDR1 and CDR2: SGHKS, YYEKEE (reference sequence). J was trimmed by 4 bases and V by 6 bases; bases with no gene match: 7. The CDR3 has 13 residues.

The V call is TRBV28, the J call TRBJ2-3; 12 bases line up with TRBD2. Germline CDR1 MDHEN, CDR2 SYDVKM. V lost 8 bases, J lost 3 bases, and 9 bases stayed unmatched. The CDR3 is made up of 16 amino acids. As DNA, the CDR3 is TGTGCCAGCCCCCCCCGACTAGCGGGAGTGACAGATACGCAGTATTTT. Translation gives CASPPRLAGVTDTQYF. Full variable domain (missing parts from reference TRBV28 and TRBJ2-3): DVKVTQSSRYLVKRTGEKVFLECVQDMDHENMFWYRQDPGLGLRLIYFSYDVKMKEKGDIPEGYSVSREKKERFSLILESASTNQTSMYLCASPPRLAGVTDTQYFGPGTRLTVL.